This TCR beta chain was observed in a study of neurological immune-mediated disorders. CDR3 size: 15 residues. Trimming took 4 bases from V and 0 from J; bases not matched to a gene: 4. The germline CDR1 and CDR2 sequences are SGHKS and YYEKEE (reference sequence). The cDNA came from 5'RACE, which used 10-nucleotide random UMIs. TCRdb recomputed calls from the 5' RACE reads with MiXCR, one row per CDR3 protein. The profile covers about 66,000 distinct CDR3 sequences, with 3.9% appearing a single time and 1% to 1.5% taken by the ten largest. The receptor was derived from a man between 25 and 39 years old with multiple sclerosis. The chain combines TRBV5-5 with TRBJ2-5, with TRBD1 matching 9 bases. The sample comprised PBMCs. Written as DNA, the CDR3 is TGTGCCAGCAGCGGGGGGACAGGGTACCAAGAGACCCAGTACTTC. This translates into CASSGGTGYQETQYF.